These T cell receptor beta chains were read from a single sample in a study of T cells in tuberculosis. TCRdb keeps only in-frame clones here, not all; method: immunoSEQ multiplex PCR. The sample carries tens of thousands of clones, roughly 94% recorded once. The material sequenced was PBMCs. The receptors originated from a donor aged 10-29 years with latent tuberculosis or without tuberculosis infection. Each CDR3 is given with its conserved first and last residue. A D gene is named only where the DNA matches it firmly. Size is stated for part of the rows, as once, few or many counts, or as a class when the clone is expanded.

length: 14; size: -; D: -; V: TRBV7-8; J: TRBJ2-7; CDR3: CASSLGKSRDEQYF; DNA: TGTGCCAGCAGCTTGGGTAAATCTCGGGACGAGCAGTACTTC
length: 18; size: -; D: -; V: TRBV5-1; J: TRBJ2-6; CDR3: CASSLERPTSSGANVLTF; DNA: TGCGCCAGCAGCTTGGAGCGCCCGACTAGCTCTGGGGCCAACGTCCTGACTTTC
length: 15; size: -; D: -; V: TRBV9; J: TRBJ1-3; CDR3: CASSVVPGSGNTIYF; DNA: TGTGCCAGCAGCGTAGTCCCAGGATCGGGAAACACCATATATTTT
length: 15; size: -; D: TRBD1; V: TRBV28; J: TRBJ2-1; CDR3: CASSYRDRFWDEQFF; DNA: TGTGCCAGCAGTTACCGGGACAGATTTTGGGATGAGCAGTTCTTC
length: 15; size: -; D: TRBD2; V: TRBV6-1; J: TRBJ2-1; CDR3: CASSEGLAGYWEQFF; DNA: TGTGCCAGCAGTGAGGGACTAGCGGGATACTGGGAGCAGTTCTTC
length: 15; size: -; D: -; V: TRBV4-1; J: TRBJ2-1; CDR3: CASSQGPVSYNEQFF; DNA: TGCGCCAGCAGCCAGGGCCCCGTCTCCTACAATGAGCAGTTCTTC
length: 17; size: -; D: -; V: TRBV21-1; J: TRBJ2-3; CDR3: CASSKTLGQGNRDTQYF; DNA: TGTGCCAGCAGCAAAACGTTAGGACAGGGGAATCGGGATACGCAGTATTTT
length: 13; size: -; D: -; V: TRBV6-4; J: TRBJ2-3; CDR3: CASSDGAWDTQYF; DNA: TGTGCCAGCAGTGACGGAGCGTGGGATACGCAGTATTTT
length: 14; size: -; D: -; V: TRBV9; J: TRBJ1-1; CDR3: CASSVTVRNTEAFF; DNA: TGTGCCAGCAGCGTGACAGTAAGGAACACTGAAGCTTTCTTT
length: 14; size: -; D: TRBD1; V: TRBV7-2; J: TRBJ1-5; CDR3: CASSLDRVGQPQHF; DNA: TGTGCCAGCAGCCTGGACAGGGTGGGTCAGCCCCAGCATTTT
length: 11; size: -; D: -; V: TRBV27; J: TRBJ2-7; CDR3: CASSFGRGWYF; DNA: TGTGCCAGCAGTTTCGGACGGGGGTGGTACTTC
length: 18; size: -; D: TRBD2; V: TRBV27; J: TRBJ2-2; CDR3: CASSLSLAGGPGTGELFF; DNA: TGTGCCAGCAGTTTATCATTAGCGGGAGGGCCCGGCACCGGGGAGCTGTTTTTT
length: 14; size: -; D: -; V: TRBV7-2; J: TRBJ1-3; CDR3: CASSLARQGNTIYF; DNA: TGTGCCAGCAGCTTAGCGCGTCAGGGTAACACCATATATTTT
length: 16; size: -; D: TRBD2; V: TRBV7-6; J: TRBJ2-1; CDR3: CASSLGHGTSNYEQFF; DNA: TGTGCCAGCAGCTTAGGCCATGGGACTAGTAACTATGAGCAGTTCTTC
length: 14; size: medium-sized; D: -; V: TRBV7-9; J: TRBJ2-7; CDR3: CASSPPSGSYEQYF; DNA: TGTGCCAGCAGCCCCCCCTCCGGCTCCTACGAGCAGTACTTC
length: 13; size: -; D: -; V: TRBV19; J: TRBJ2-3; CDR3: CASGLRDTDTQYF; DNA: TGTGCCAGTGGACTGCGCGACACAGATACGCAGTATTTT